This entry is about one TCR beta chain. This sample was included in a study of patients and donors after allogeneic stem cell transplantation. Germline V gene data show CDR1 as DFQATT and CDR2 as SNEGSKA (reference sequence). CDR3 length: 14 amino acids. Trimming at V came to 7 bases and at J to 3 bases, leaving 9 bases not matched to a gene. TCRdb passed the RT-PCR reads through MiXCR, listing each CDR3 protein once. The sample records over 150,000 distinct CDR3 sequences, 25% to 35% being singletons. The V and J genes are TRBV20-1 and TRBJ2-3; the match to TRBD2 covers 8 bases. This clonotype was sampled from a human donor who was either an allogeneic HSCT recipient or a stem cell or donor lymphocyte infusion donor (not recorded which). It is not recorded whose cells these are; they may come from a transplant donor. The sample consisted of blood, either unsorted or a sorted T cell fraction (not recorded which). CDR3: CSVIGGARTDTQYF. Here the CDR3 DNA reads TGCAGTGTTATCGGGGGGGCTAGGACAGATACGCAGTATTTT.